This T cell receptor (beta chain) was sequenced during a study of blood T cell repertoires in COVID-19. Background on the study: Specimens from acute and convalescent COVID-19 originated in the United States, Italy and Spain. PBMCs, B-cell-depleted T cells, or T cells were the source of the cDNA or gDNA that made up the material.

This clone was found once. After removal of 4 bases from V and 0 bases from J, the junction contained 6 bases not matched to a gene. This CDR3 contains 16 residues. Germline CDR1 reads MNHNY; CDR2 reads SVGAGI (reference sequence). Authors' processing steps: How many nucleated cells were present was estimated from reference gene primer amplification. Sequencing used immunoSEQ multiplex PCR; TCRdb keeps in-frame clones, though not all of them. V and J calls and clone size follow that table, whereas D and trimming were derived from the DNA. The sample holds roughly 180,000 clones, 80% to 90% seen once. This clonotype originated in a man aged 35 to 55 who had recovered from COVID-19. Sequences were obtained from peripheral blood. The chain uses TRBV6-6 and TRBJ2-7, with 10 bases matching TRBD1. The CDR3 coding sequence is TGTGCCAGCAGTTCCTCGGGGACAGGGGTCTCCTACGAGCAGTACTTC. This gives the protein CASSSSGTGVSYEQYF.